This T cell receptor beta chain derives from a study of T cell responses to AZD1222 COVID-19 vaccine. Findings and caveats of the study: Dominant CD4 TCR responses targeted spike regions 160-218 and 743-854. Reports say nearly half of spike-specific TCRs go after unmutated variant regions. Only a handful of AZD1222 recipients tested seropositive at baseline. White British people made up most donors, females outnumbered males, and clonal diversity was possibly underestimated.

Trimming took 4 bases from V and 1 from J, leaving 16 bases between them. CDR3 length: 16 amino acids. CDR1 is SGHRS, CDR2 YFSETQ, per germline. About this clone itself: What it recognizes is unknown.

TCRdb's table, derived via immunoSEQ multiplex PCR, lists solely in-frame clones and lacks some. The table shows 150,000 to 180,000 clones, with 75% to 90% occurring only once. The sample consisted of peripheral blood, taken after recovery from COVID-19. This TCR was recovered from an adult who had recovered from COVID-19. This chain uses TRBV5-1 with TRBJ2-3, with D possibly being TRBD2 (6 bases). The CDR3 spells CASSPWGEVGTDTQYF. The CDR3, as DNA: TGCGCCAGCAGCCCTTGGGGGGAAGTAGGCACAGATACGCAGTATTTT.